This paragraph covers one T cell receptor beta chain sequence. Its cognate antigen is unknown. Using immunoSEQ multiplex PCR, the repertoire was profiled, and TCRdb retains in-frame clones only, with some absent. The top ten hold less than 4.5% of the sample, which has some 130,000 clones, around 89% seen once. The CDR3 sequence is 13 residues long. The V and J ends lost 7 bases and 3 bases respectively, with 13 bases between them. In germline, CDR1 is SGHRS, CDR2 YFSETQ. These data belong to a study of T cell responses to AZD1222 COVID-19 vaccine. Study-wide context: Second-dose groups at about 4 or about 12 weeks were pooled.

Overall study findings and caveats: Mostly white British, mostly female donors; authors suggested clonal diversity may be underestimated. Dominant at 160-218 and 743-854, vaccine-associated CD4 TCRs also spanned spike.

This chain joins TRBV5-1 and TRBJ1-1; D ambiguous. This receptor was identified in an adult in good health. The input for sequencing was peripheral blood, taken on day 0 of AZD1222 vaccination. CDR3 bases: TGCGCCAGCGGGCCCGCGGTAGACACTGAAGCTTTCTTT. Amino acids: CASGPAVDTEAFF.